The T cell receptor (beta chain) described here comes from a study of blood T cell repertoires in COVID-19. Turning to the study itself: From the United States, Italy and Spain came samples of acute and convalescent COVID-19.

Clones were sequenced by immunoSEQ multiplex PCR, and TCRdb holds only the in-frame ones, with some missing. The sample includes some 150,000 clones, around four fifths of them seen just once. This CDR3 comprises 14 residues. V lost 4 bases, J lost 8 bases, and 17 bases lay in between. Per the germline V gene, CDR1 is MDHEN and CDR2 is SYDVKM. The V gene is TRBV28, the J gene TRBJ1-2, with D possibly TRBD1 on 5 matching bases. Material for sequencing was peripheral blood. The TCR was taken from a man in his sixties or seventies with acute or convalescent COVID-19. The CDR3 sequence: CASSSPPGRRGYTF. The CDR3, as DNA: TGTGCCAGCAGTTCGCCGCCAGGGCGACGCGGCTACACCTTC.